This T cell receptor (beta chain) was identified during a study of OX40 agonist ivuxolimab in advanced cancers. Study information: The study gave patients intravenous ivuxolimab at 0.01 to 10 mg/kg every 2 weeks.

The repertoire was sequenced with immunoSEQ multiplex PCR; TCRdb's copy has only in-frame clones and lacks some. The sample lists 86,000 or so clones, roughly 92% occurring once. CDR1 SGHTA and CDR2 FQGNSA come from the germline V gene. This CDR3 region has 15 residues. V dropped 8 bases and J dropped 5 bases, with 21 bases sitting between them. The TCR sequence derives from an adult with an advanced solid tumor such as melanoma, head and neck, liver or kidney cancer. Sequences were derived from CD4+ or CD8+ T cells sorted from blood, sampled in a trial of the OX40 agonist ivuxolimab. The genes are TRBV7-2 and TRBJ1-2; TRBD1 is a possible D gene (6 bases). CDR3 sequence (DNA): TGTGCCAGCCTCCCCTCCCGTGGGACACCTTATGGCTACACCTTC. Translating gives CASLPSRGTPYGYTF.